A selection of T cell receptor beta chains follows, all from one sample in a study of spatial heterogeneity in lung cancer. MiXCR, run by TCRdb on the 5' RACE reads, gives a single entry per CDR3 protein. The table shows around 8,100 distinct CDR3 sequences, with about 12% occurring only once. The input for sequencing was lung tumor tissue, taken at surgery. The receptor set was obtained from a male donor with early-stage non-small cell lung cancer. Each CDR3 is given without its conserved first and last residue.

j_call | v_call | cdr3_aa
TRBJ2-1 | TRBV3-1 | ATAEGPSYNEQF
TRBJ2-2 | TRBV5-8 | ASNPLRQTQAGELF
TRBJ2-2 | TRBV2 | ASRDSANTGELF
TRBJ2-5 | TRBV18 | ATNLGQGETQY
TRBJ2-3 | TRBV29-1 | SVGDRGTDTQY
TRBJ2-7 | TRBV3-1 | ASSPGLAREQY
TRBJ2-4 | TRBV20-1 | SVPGQGNSKNIQY
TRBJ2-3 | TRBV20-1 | SAQALAGEATDTQY
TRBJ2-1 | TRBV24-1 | ATSDPSLDANEQF
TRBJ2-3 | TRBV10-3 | AISESLAGRTDTQY
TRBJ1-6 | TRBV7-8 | ASSFSGGNSPLH
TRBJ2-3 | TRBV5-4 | ASHGLAGPSTDTQY
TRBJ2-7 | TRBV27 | ASSSPAGQGMDVYEQY
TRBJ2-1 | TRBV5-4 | ASSLAGGPGNEQF
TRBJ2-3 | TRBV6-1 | ASSRGGEADTQY
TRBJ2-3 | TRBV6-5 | ASSYQPLGTDAQY
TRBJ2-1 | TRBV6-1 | ASSEAGGHNEQF
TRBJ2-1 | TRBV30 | AWSRLSSYNEQF
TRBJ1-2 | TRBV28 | ASSLLRTHGYT
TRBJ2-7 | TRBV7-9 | ASRPSSTYEQY
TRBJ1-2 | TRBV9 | ASSVRTNYGYT
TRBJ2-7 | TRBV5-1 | ASSLSYAPAYEQY
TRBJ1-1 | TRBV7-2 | ASSLASLNTEAF
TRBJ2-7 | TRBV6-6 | ASSYSSGEPAYEQY
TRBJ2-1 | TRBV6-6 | ASSYRSGSNEQF
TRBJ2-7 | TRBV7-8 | ASSWGTSAYEQY
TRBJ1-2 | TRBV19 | APDRRLLGYT
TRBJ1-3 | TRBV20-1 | SARDLATGNTIY
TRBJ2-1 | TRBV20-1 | SASSGAVYNEQF
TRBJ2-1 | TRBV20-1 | SARVLAAGGHYNEQF
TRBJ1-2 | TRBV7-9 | ASSLLDRSWNGYT
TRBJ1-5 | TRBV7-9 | ASSSNNQPQH
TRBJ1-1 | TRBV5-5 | ASSLGTLGTEAF
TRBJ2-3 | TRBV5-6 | ASSLSGGDTQY
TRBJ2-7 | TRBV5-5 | ASSFAPGRIDEQY
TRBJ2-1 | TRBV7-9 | ASSLGLAGYNEQF
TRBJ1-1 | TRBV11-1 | ASKLTSLNTEAF
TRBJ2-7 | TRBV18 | ASSEAGGAYEQY
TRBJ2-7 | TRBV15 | ATSRDKDEQY